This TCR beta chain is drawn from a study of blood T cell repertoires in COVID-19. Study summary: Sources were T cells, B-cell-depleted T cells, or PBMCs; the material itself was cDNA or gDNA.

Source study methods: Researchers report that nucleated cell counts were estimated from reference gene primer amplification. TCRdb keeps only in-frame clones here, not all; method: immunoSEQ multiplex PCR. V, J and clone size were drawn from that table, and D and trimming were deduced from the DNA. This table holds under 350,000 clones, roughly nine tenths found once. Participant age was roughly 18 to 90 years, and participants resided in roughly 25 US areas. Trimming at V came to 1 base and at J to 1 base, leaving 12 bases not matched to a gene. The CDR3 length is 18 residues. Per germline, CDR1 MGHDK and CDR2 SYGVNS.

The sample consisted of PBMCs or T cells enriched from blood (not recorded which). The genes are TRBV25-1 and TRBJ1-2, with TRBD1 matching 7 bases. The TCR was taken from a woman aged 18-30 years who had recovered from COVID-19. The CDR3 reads CASSESAFDREHNYGYTF. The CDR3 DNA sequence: TGTGCCAGCAGTGAATCCGCCTTCGACAGGGAACATAACTATGGCTACACCTTC.